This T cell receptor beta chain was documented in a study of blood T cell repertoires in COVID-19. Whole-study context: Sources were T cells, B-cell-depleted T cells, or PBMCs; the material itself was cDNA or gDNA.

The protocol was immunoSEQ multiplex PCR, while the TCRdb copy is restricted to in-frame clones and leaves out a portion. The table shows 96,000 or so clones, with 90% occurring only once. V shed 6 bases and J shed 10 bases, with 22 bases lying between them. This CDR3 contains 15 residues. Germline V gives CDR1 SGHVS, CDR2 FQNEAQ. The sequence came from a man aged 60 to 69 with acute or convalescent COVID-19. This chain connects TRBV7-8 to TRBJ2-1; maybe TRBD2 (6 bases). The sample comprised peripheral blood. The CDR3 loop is CASSARALGAGEQFF. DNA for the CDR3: TGTGCCAGCAGTGCCCGGGCCTTGGGTGCGGGGGAGCAGTTCTTC. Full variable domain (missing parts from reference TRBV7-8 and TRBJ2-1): GAGVSQSPRYKVAKRGQDVALRCDPISGHVSLFWYQQALGQGPEFLTYFQNEAQLDKSGLPSDRFFAERPEGSVSTLKIQRTQQEDSAVYLCASSARALGAGEQFFGPGTRLTVL.